What follows is one TCR beta chain and its context. V shed 5 bases, J shed 14 bases, and the junction held 19 bases outside the gene matches. The CDR3 loop spans 16 amino acids. The second PCR ran about 6 to 12 cycles with a sample-barcoded 5' primer and J-beta primers. Tagging of each cDNA molecule was performed by a template-switch adaptor with 12 random nucleotides. A minimum of 3 million CDR3-containing paired-end reads was obtained for each sample. TCRdb re-derived calls from the 5' RACE reads in MiXCR, one entry per CDR3 protein. Of more than 700,000 distinct CDR3 sequences in the sample, roughly 53% were seen once. Staff drew around 10 milliliters of peripheral blood from each donor. These data are taken from a study of blood T cells in healthy people across ages.

The sequenced sample was blood. The chain is built from TRBV12-3 or TRBV12-4 and TRBJ2-3; the match to TRBD2 covers 10 bases. The receptor comes from a man older than 75 in good health. This chain's CDR3 is CASSMLAGERSRYAYF. Here the CDR3 DNA reads TGTGCCAGCAGTATGCTAGCGGGAGAGAGAAGCAGATACGCGTATTTT.